Below, 31 T cell receptor beta chains from the same sample are listed, as sequenced in a study of CD8+ T cells in alopecia areata. cDNA serving as the sequencing template came from extracted, reverse transcribed RNA. The assay was immunoSEQ multiplex PCR, and TCRdb's table has in-frame clones only and misses some. The sample lists 150,000 to 200,000 clones, 50% to 60% seen once, with roughly 14% in the top ten. Sequencing was performed on CD4+ T cells sorted from blood, taken at week 0. The receptors were gathered from a human donor with alopecia areata.

The chain recombines TRBV29-1 with TRBJ2-5; TRBD2 aligns across 16 bases. Germline V gives CDR1 SQVTM, CDR2 ANQGSEA. V lost 4 bases to trimming and J lost 5 bases; unmatched junction nucleotides: 1. The CDR3 has 14 residues. The CDR3 reads CSVAGLAGGETQYF. The DNA of the CDR3 is TGCAGCGTTGCGGGACTAGCGGGGGGGGAGACCCAGTACTTC.

The chain combines TRBV5-1 with TRBJ1-2; no reliable D call. V shed 1 base and J shed 2 bases, with 9 bases lying between them. This CDR3 contains 14 residues. Looked up from germline, CDR1 is SGHRS and CDR2 is YFSETQ. As DNA, the CDR3 is TGCGCCAGCAGCTTGACCAGGTCCAACTATGGCTACACCTTC. This translates into CASSLTRSNYGYTF.

This clone was found a few times. V is TRBV5-1 and J is TRBJ1-5, with D possibly being TRBD1 (5 bases). Looked up from germline, CDR1 is SGHRS and CDR2 is YFSETQ. The CDR3 runs 14 residues. The ends were cut back, 1 base at V and 6 bases at J, with 11 bases in the middle. For the CDR3, the DNA is TGCGCCAGCAGCTTGCTAGGGGACGGTCAGCCCCAGCATTTT. It yields the protein CASSLLGDGQPQHF.

In this sample, this clone turned up a few times. This sequence joins TRBV25-1 and TRBJ2-7; D not certain. Germline CDR1 reads MGHDK; CDR2 reads SYGVNS. The CDR3 totals 13 residues. V lost 4 bases to trimming and J lost 2 bases, with 9 bases between them. The CDR3: CASSAWAAYEQYF. In DNA, the CDR3 is TGTGCCAGCAGTGCGTGGGCGGCCTACGAGCAGTACTTC.

This chain connects TRBV11-2 to TRBJ1-1, with D possibly TRBD1 on 5 matching bases. The V gene's germline CDR1 is SGHAT and CDR2 FQNNGV. The CDR3 is made up of 15 amino acids. The V and J ends lost 5 bases and 0 bases respectively, with 13 bases between them. Written as DNA, the CDR3 is TGTGCCAGCAGCACACGACAGATCATGAACACTGAAGCTTTCTTT. It encodes CASSTRQIMNTEAFF. Variable domain in full (rest from reference TRBV11-2 and TRBJ1-1): EAGVAQSPRYKIIEKRQSVAFWCNPISGHATLYWYQQILGQGPKLLIQFQNNGVVDDSQLPKDRFSAERLKGVDSTLKIQPAKLEDSAVYLCASSTRQIMNTEAFFGQGTRLTVV.

This clone was seen a few times. The genes are TRBV7-2 and TRBJ1-1; a possible D gene is TRBD1 (5 bases). The V end lost 2 bases, the J end lost 10 bases, and 14 bases lay between the germline ends. This CDR3 region has 13 residues. Germline lookup yields CDR1 SGHTA and CDR2 FQGNSA. Here the CDR3 reads CASSLLSGEVAFF. The CDR3, as DNA: TGTGCCAGCAGCTTATTATCGGGGGAGGTAGCTTTCTTT.

V is TRBV4-1 and J is TRBJ2-7; 7 nucleotides align to TRBD1. The length of the CDR3 is 14 residues. CDR1 is MGHRA, CDR2 YSYEKL, per germline. V lost 4 bases to trimming and J lost 3 bases; unmatched junction nucleotides: 6. The CDR3 loop reads CASSLYRTGYEQYF. The CDR3 nucleotides are TGCGCCAGCAGCCTTTACCGGACAGGCTACGAGCAGTACTTC.

The chain uses TRBV29-1 and TRBJ2-3, with D perhaps TRBD2 (6 bases). Germline V lookup: CDR1 SQVTM, CDR2 ANQGSEA. The CDR3 covers 12 residues. V was cut by 0 bases and J by 6 bases, with 7 bases left in between. In DNA, the CDR3 is TGCAGCGTTGAAGATGGGGGGGATACGCAGTATTTT. As protein: CSVEDGGDTQYF.

This clone was seen more than once but under ten times. V gene TRBV14 combines with J gene TRBJ2-7; D might be TRBD2 (5 bases). The V end was cut by 1 base, the J end by 7 bases, with 11 bases between. The CDR3 contains 13 residues. Germline V gives CDR1 SGHDN, CDR2 FVKESK. As DNA, the CDR3 is TGTGCCAGCAGCCAAGTTGGACTGGGGGAGCAGTACTTC. This encodes CASSQVGLGEQYF. The whole variable domain, filled in from reference TRBV14 and TRBJ2-7, reads EAGVTQFPSHSVIEKGQTVTLRCDPISGHDNLYWYRRVMGKEIKFLLHFVKESKQDESGMPNNRFLAERTGGTYSTLKVQPAELEDSGVYFCASSQVGLGEQYFGPGTRLTVT.

The chain combines TRBV29-1 with TRBJ1-5; D gene ambiguous. The V gene's germline CDR1 is SQVTM and CDR2 ANQGSEA. This CDR3 has 13 amino acids. Between the trimmed V and J ends, which lost 3 bases and 2 bases, there was a span of 8 bases. The CDR3 spells CSVDGEGNQPQHF. DNA for the CDR3: TGCAGCGTTGATGGAGAGGGCAATCAGCCCCAGCATTTT.

V and J are TRBV29-1 and TRBJ1-5; the match to TRBD1 covers 7 bases. Germline loops: CDR1 SQVTM, CDR2 ANQGSEA. V lost 6 bases to trimming and J lost 0 bases; unmatched junction nucleotides: 5. The CDR3 consists of 14 residues. The chain's CDR3 is CSVGDSHSNQPQHF. The CDR3 nucleotides are TGCAGCGTCGGGGACAGCCATAGCAATCAGCCCCAGCATTTT.

The V call is TRBV5-1, the J call TRBJ2-6; possible D gene TRBD2, 7 bases. Trimming removed 3 bases at V and 4 bases at J, with 17 bases between. This CDR3 has 17 residues. The germline V gene has CDR1 SGHRS and CDR2 YFSETQ. The CDR3 region is CASSSGRGASGANVLTF. DNA of the CDR3: TGCGCCAGCAGCTCCGGTCGGGGGGCGTCCGGGGCCAACGTCCTGACTTTC.

CDR3 sequence reads: CAWSPRQGVMNTEAFF. CDR3 nucleotide sequence: TGTGCCTGGAGTCCCCGACAGGGAGTAATGAACACTGAAGCTTTCTTT. The rearrangement joins TRBV30 to TRBJ1-1; 7 positions match TRBD1. The ends lost 2 bases at V and 0 bases at J; junction bases unmatched: 9. CDR3 size: 16 residues. Germline V CDR1 and CDR2: GTSNPN, SVGIG (reference sequence).

The J gene is TRBJ2-3, the V gene TRBV19; D call uncertain. CDR3 length: 17 residues. The V end lost 7 bases, the J end lost 0 bases, and 20 bases lay between the germline ends. CDR1 and CDR2 (germline): LNHDA, SQIVND (reference sequence). Here the CDR3 DNA reads TGTGCCAGTAATGGTGGATACCCCCAACTTAGCACAGATACGCAGTATTTT. It is translated as CASNGGYPQLSTDTQYF. Drawing the rest from reference TRBV19 and TRBJ2-3, the complete variable domain is DGGITQSPKYLFRKEGQNVTLSCEQNLNHDAMYWYRQDPGQGLRLIYYSQIVNDFQKGDIAEGYSVSREKKESFPLTVTSAQKNPTAFYLCASNGGYPQLSTDTQYFGPGTRLTVL.

This clone was seen more than once but under ten times. The sample has other DNA sequences that encode this CDR3 too. The rearrangement links TRBV2 to TRBJ2-7; D may be TRBD1 (6 bases). In germline, CDR1 is SNHLY, CDR2 FYNNEI. The CDR3 consists of 12 residues. The V and J ends lost 7 bases and 4 bases respectively, with 11 bases between them. Written as DNA, the CDR3 is TGTGCCAGCATTGGGGGCGCATACGAGCAGTACTTC. This codes for CASIGGAYEQYF.

CDR3 in amino acids: CASSIDTMGHSGANVLTF. CDR3 sequence (DNA): TGTGCCAGTAGTATAGATACCATGGGGCACTCTGGGGCCAACGTCCTGACTTTC. V and J are TRBV19 and TRBJ2-6; a weak D match, TRBD1 (5 bases). Germline values: CDR1 LNHDA, CDR2 SQIVND (reference sequence). The CDR3 length is 18 residues. V was clipped by 0 bases and J by 0 bases, with 12 bases between them.

In this sample, this clone turned up once. The rearrangement links TRBV25-1 to TRBJ1-2; D call uncertain. The CDR3 runs to 13 residues. V was pared by 3 bases and J by 3 bases, with 8 bases between. Germline V gene data show CDR1 as MGHDK and CDR2 as SYGVNS. Here the CDR3 DNA reads TGTGCCAGCAGTGACAGATGGGACTATGGCTACACCTTC. It codes for CASSDRWDYGYTF.

This chain links TRBV30 with TRBJ1-2; possibly TRBD1 for D (6 bases). This CDR3 is 12 amino acids long. V gave up 4 bases and J gave up 7 bases, with 13 bases separating them. Germline V CDR1 and CDR2: GTSNPN, SVGIG (reference sequence). The CDR3, as DNA: TGTGCCTGGAACCCAGGGGCTGGTGGCTACACCTTC. It encodes CAWNPGAGGYTF. Based on the CDR3 plus reference TRBV30 and TRBJ1-2, the full variable domain is SQTIHQWPATLVQPVGSPLSLECTVEGTSNPNLYWYRQAAGRGLQLLFYSVGIGQISSEVPQNLSASRPQDRQFILSSKKLLLSDSGFYLCAWNPGAGGYTFGSGTRLTVV.

The J gene is TRBJ2-2, the V gene TRBV29-1, with D possibly called TRBD1 or TRBD2 (6 bases each). Germline loops: CDR1 SQVTM, CDR2 ANQGSEA. The CDR3 runs to 14 residues. V lost 2 bases and J 0 bases, leaving 7 bases between the germline ends. The CDR3 protein is CSVERGANTGELFF. The CDR3 region has the DNA TGCAGCGTTGAAAGGGGGGCGAACACCGGGGAGCTGTTTTTT.

This chain uses TRBV10-3 with TRBJ1-2; D unclear. CDR1 ENHRY and CDR2 SYGVKD come from the germline V gene. Trimming removed 0 bases from V and 0 bases from J, with 14 bases in between. The CDR3 is made up of 17 amino acids. The CDR3 DNA is TGTGCCATCAGTGAGTCATACACCCGCGGGGCTAACTATGGCTACACCTTC. This encodes CAISESYTRGANYGYTF.

The chain joins TRBV29-1 to TRBJ2-1, with 9 nucleotides matching TRBD2. The CDR3 has 15 amino acids. V trimming: 6 bases; J trimming: 3 bases; junction bases outside the gene matches: 9. Germline CDR1 is SQVTM and CDR2 is ANQGSEA. The CDR3 here is CSVQRGAGGYNEQFF. Written as DNA, the CDR3 is TGCAGCGTCCAAAGGGGAGCGGGGGGCTACAATGAGCAGTTCTTC.

This clone appeared a few times. Other DNA sequences from this sample encode an identical CDR3 as well. The chain combines TRBV7-8 with TRBJ1-1, with no clear D. Per the germline V gene, CDR1 is SGHVS and CDR2 is FQNEAQ. V was shortened by 1 base and J by 5 bases, with 11 bases between the two germline ends. The CDR3 extends over 14 amino acids. For the CDR3, the DNA is TGTGCCAGCAGCTTAGGGAGTAGGAGTACTGAAGCTTTCTTT. Its translation is CASSLGSRSTEAFF. Complete variable domain (other parts from reference TRBV7-8 and TRBJ1-1): GAGVSQSPRYKVAKRGQDVALRCDPISGHVSLFWYQQALGQGPEFLTYFQNEAQLDKSGLPSDRFFAERPEGSVSTLKIQRTQQEDSAVYLCASSLGSRSTEAFFGQGTRLTVV.

This clone came up a few times. The chain carries TRBV4-1 and TRBJ2-3; TRBD2 might be the D (6 bases). CDR3 length equals 15 residues. Looked up from germline, CDR1 is MGHRA and CDR2 is YSYEKL. Between the trimmed V and J ends, which lost 1 base and 4 bases, there was a span of 12 bases. In nucleotides, the CDR3 is TGCGCCAGCAGCCAAGCTCTAGCGCCGCCAGATACGCAGTATTTT. Translated, it gives CASSQALAPPDTQYF.

This chain joins TRBV4-1 and TRBJ1-1; perhaps TRBD1 as D (5 bases). The V end was cut by 9 bases, the J end by 3 bases, with 29 bases between. There are 18 residues in the CDR3. Germline V gene data show CDR1 as MGHRA and CDR2 as YSYEKL. The CDR3 DNA is TGCGCCAGTAGGATGGGACGGTCCATATCCGCGTACGACACTGAAGCTTTCTTT. The encoded protein is CASRMGRSISAYDTEAFF.

In its sample, this clone was seen a few times. CDR3 amino acids: CAWSGGGLGNQPQHF. CDR3 DNA sequence: TGTGCCTGGAGTGGAGGGGGCTTGGGCAATCAGCCCCAGCATTTT. This chain uses TRBV30 with TRBJ1-5; 7 bases agree with TRBD1. Per the germline V gene, CDR1 is GTSNPN and CDR2 is SVGIG (reference sequence). The ends lost 1 base at V and 2 bases at J; junction bases unmatched: 5. This CDR3 is 15 amino acids long.

This sequence joins TRBV9 and TRBJ2-5; 10 bases map to TRBD2. Germline-derived CDR1 and CDR2 are SGDLS and YYNGEE. Losses at the gene ends were 0 bases for V and 1 base for J; bases not matched to a gene: 6. This CDR3 has 17 residues. Here the CDR3 reads CASSVAGPSGGQETQYF. As DNA, the CDR3 is TGTGCCAGCAGCGTAGCTGGGCCTAGCGGGGGCCAAGAGACCCAGTACTTC.

The chain joins TRBV9 to TRBJ1-1, with 7 bases lining up with TRBD1. The V segment lost 0 bases and the J segment 1 base; nucleotides outside the gene matches: 6. Germline CDR1 is SGDLS and CDR2 is YYNGEE. The CDR3 covers 16 residues. The CDR3 is CASSVETGSSNTEAFF. Written as DNA, the CDR3 is TGTGCCAGCAGCGTAGAGACAGGGAGTTCGAACACTGAAGCTTTCTTT. Using reference TRBV9 and TRBJ1-1 for the parts outside the CDR3, the full variable domain is DSGVTQTPKHLITATGQRVTLRCSPRSGDLSVYWYQQSLDQGLQFLIQYYNGEERAKGNILERFSAQQFPDLHSELNLSSLELGDSALYFCASSVETGSSNTEAFFGQGTRLTVV.

The chain uses TRBV18 and TRBJ2-3; no firm D call. Germline CDR1 reads KGHSH; CDR2 reads LQKENI. V was cut by 0 bases and J by 2 bases, with 15 bases left in between. The CDR3 totals 17 residues. Here the CDR3 DNA reads TGTGCCAGCTCACCACCGGTGGCCCCAAGATCCACAGATACGCAGTATTTT. Protein sequence: CASSPPVAPRSTDTQYF. The full variable domain, rest sourced from reference TRBV18 and TRBJ2-3, is NAGVMQNPRHLVRRRGQEARLRCSPMKGHSHVYWYRQLPEEGLKFMVYLQKENIIDESGMPKERFSAEFPKEGPSILRIQQVVRGDSAAYFCASSPPVAPRSTDTQYFGPGTRLTVL.

The chain couples TRBV4-2 to TRBJ2-3; no clear D. Germline V CDR1 and CDR2: LGHNA, YNFKEQ. The V and J ends lost 3 bases and 2 bases respectively, with 6 bases between them. This CDR3 region has 13 residues. The CDR3 is CASSQSYTDTQYF. CDR3 DNA sequence: TGTGCCAGCAGCCAGTCGTACACAGATACGCAGTATTTT.

This clone showed up just a few times. This chain uses TRBV5-1 with TRBJ1-2; no firm D call. V was pared by 4 bases and J by 7 bases, with 11 bases between. The CDR3 is made up of 12 amino acids. CDR1 is SGHRS, CDR2 YFSETQ, per germline. The CDR3 nucleotides are TGCGCCAGCAGCCCCAAGGGTGGTGGCTACACCTTC. This gives the protein CASSPKGGGYTF. Complete variable domain (other parts from reference TRBV5-1 and TRBJ1-2): KAGVTQTPRYLIKTRGQQVTLSCSPISGHRSVSWYQQTPGQGLQFLFEYFSETQRNKGNFPGRFSGRQFSNSRSEMNVSTLELGDSALYLCASSPKGGGYTFGSGTRLTVV.

This clone was detected a few times. The chain recombines TRBV7-9 with TRBJ1-2; unclear D gene. Germline CDR1 is SEHNR and CDR2 is FQNEAQ (reference sequence). The V end lost 0 bases, the J end lost 4 bases, and 12 bases lay between the germline ends. The CDR3 is 15 amino acids. CDR3: CASSLALTPTYGYTF. For the CDR3, the DNA is TGTGCCAGCAGCTTAGCGTTGACTCCTACCTATGGCTACACCTTC.